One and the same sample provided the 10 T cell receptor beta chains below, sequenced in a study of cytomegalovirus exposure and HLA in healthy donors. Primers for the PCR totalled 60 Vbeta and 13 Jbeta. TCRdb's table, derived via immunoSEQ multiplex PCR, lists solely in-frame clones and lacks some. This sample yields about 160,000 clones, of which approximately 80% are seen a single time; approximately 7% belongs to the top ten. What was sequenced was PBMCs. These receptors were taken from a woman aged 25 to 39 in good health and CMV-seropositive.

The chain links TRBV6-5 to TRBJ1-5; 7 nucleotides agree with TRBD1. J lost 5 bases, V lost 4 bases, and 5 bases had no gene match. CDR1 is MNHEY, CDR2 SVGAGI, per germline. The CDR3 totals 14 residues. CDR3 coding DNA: TGTGCCAGCAGTTCAGGGGGTTGGGATCAGCCCCAGCATTTT. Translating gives CASSSGGWDQPQHF.

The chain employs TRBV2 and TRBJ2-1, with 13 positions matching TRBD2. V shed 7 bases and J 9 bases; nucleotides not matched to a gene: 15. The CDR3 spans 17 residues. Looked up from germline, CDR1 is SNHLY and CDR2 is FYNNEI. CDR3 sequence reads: CASTKPGTSGAQGEQFF. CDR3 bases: TGTGCCAGCACCAAACCCGGGACTAGCGGGGCCCAGGGTGAGCAGTTCTTC.

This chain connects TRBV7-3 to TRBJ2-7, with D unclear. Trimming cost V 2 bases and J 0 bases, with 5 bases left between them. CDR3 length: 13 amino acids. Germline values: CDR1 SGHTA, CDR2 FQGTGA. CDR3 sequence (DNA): TGTGCCAGCAGCTTATCCTACTCCTACGAGCAGTACTTC. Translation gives CASSLSYSYEQYF.

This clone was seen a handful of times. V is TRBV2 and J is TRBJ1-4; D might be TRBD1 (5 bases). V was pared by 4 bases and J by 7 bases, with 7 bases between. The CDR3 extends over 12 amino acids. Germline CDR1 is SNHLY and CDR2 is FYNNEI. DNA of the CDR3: TGTGCCAGCAGTGGACAGCCTGAAAAACTGTTTTTT. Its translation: CASSGQPEKLFF.

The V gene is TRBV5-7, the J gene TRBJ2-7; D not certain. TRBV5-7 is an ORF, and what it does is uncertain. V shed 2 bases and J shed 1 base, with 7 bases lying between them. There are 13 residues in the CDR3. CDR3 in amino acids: CASSFVSSYEQYF. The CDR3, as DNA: TGTGCCAGCAGCTTTGTCAGTTCCTACGAGCAGTACTTC.

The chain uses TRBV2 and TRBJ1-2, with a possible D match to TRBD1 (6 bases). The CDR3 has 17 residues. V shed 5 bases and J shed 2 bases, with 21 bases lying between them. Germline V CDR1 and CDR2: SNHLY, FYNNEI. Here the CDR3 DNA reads TGTGCCAGCAGTCTCCTTGAACGCGGGCAGGGGAACTATGGCTACACCTTC. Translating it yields CASSLLERGQGNYGYTF.

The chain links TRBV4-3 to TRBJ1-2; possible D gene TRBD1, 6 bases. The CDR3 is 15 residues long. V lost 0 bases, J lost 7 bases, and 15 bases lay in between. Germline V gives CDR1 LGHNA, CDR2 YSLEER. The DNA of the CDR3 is TGCGCCAGCAGCCAAGAGACCGGGGGGGCTGGTGGCTACACCTTC. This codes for CASSQETGGAGGYTF.

In DNA, the CDR3 is TGCAGCGTCCGGACAGGGGGCACTGGAAACACCATATATTTT. Translation gives CSVRTGGTGNTIYF. This chain joins TRBV29-1 and TRBJ1-3; TRBD1 agrees at 11 bases. This CDR3 is 14 amino acids long. Per germline, CDR1 SQVTM and CDR2 ANQGSEA. V lost 6 bases and J lost 2; bases outside the gene matches: 3. The entire variable domain, with the rest obtained from reference TRBV29-1 and TRBJ1-3, is as follows: SAVISQKPSRDICQRGTSLTIQCQVDSQVTMMFWYRQQPGQSLTLIATANQGSEATYESGFVIDKFPISRPNLTFSTLTVSNMSPEDSSIYLCSVRTGGTGNTIYFGEGSWLTVV.

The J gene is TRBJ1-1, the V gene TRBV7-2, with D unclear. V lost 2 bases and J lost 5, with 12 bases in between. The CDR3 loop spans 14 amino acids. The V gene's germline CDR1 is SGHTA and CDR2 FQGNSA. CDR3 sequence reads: CASSLMSLRTEAFF. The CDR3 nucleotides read TGTGCCAGCAGCTTAATGAGCCTGAGGACTGAAGCTTTCTTT.

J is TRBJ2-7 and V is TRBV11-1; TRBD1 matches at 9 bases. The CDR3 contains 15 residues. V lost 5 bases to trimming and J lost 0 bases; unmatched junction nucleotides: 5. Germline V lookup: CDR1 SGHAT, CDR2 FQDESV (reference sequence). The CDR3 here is CASSRTGAASYEQYF. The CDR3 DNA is TGTGCCAGCAGCCGGACAGGGGCGGCCTCCTACGAGCAGTACTTC.